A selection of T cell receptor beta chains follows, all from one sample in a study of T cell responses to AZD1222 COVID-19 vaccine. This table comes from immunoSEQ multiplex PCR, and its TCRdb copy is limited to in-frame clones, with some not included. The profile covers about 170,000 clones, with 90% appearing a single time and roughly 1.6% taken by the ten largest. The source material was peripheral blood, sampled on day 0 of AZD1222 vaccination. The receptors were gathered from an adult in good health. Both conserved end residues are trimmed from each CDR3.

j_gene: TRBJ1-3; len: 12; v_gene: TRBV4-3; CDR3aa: ASSRGGAGNTIY
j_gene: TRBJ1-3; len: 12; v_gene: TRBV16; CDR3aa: ASSPRATGNTIY
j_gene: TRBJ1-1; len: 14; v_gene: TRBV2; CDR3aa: ASSAAPIRLNTEAF
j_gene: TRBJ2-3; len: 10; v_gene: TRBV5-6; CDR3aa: ASTSTSGGWY
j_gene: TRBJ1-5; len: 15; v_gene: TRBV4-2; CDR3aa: ASSQEVTGGNNQPQH
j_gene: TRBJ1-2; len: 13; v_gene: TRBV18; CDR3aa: ASSRTLGKDYGYT
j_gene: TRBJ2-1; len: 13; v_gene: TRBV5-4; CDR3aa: ASSRGLAGAGEQF
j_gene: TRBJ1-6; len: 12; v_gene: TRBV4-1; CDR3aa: ASSPVDRATPLH
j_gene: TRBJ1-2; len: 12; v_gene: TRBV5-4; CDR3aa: ASSLTGTHYGYT
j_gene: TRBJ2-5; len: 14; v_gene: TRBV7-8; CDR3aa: ASSLGTGGVGETQY
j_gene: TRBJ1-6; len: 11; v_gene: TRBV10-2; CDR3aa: ASSEYSNSPLH
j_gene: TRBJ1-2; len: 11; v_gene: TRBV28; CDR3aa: ASSLRALYGYT
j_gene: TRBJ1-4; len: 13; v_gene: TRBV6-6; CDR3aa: ASSYSGTGFEKLF
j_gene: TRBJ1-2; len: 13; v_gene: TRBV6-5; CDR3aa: ASRDRGPLSYGYT
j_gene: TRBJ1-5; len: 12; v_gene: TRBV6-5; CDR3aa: ASTPYESGQPQH
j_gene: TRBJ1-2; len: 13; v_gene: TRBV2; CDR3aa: ASSPGRGRGYGYT
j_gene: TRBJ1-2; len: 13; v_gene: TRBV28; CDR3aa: ASSEAGQGDYGYT
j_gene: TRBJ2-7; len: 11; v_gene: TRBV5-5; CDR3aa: ASSSSVSVEQY
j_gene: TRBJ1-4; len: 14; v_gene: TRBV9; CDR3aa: ASSVAAGRTNEKLF
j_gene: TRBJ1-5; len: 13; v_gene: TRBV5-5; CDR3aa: ASSLGRVSNQPQH
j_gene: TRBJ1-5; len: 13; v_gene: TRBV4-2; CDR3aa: ASSHRQGSNQPQH